The 17 T cell receptor beta chains below were found in one sample sequenced in a study of T cells in Graves' hyperthyroidism and ophthalmopathy. RNA transcripts served as the template for amplifying TCR beta CDR3 regions. RT-PCR in the first round (using the HTBI primer set) targeted the TCR CDR3. TCRdb recomputed calls from the multiplex PCR reads with MiXCR, one row per CDR3 protein. The repertoire includes around 480,000 distinct CDR3 sequences, around an eighth of them detected once, and less than 20% sits in the top ten. The sequencing input was blood. The receptors originated from a woman under 30 with Graves' hyperthyroidism.

This clonotype occurred many times. This chain uses TRBV12-3 or TRBV12-4 with TRBJ1-1; D gene unclear. The CDR3 consists of 12 residues. V was pared by 3 bases and J by 7 bases, with 9 bases between. Here the CDR3 reads CASSFRDNEAFF. CDR3 nucleotides: TGTGCCAGCAGTTTTCGCGACAATGAAGCTTTCTTT.

There are many counts of this clonotype. This chain connects TRBV12-3 or TRBV12-4 to TRBJ2-1, with 9 bases matching TRBD2. After removal of 11 bases from V and 3 bases from J, the junction contained 8 bases not matched to a gene. The CDR3 covers 14 residues. The CDR3 coding sequence is TGTGCCGCCGCTACTAGCGGGTTCTACAATGAGCAGTTCTTC. Translating it yields CAAATSGFYNEQFF.

In its sample, this clonotype was seen many times. Germline and junction disagree at one end, which may indicate a read error. The V call is TRBV12-3 or TRBV12-4, the J call TRBJ1-5; unclear D gene. This CDR3 is 13 amino acids long. CDR3 DNA sequence: TGTGCCAGCAGTTTAGGCCCGCTCCAGCGCCAGCATTTT. Amino acid sequence: CASSLGPLQRQHF.

This clonotype was seen a handful of times. J is TRBJ2-5 and V is TRBV19, with 10 bases identical to TRBD2. Germline V gives CDR1 LNHDA, CDR2 SQIVND (reference sequence). The CDR3 loop spans 15 amino acids. With V trimmed by 7 bases and J by 4 bases, 9 bases remained unmatched. CDR3: CASKVSRTSGETQYF. CDR3 nucleotide sequence: TGTGCCAGTAAAGTCTCCAGGACTAGCGGAGAGACCCAGTACTTC.

The chain is built from TRBV3-1 and TRBJ1-2; D may be TRBD1 (5 bases). The V gene lost 3 bases and the J gene lost 2 bases, with 10 bases spanning the gap. The germline gives CDR1 LGHDT, CDR2 YNNKEL (reference sequence). This CDR3 contains 14 residues. As DNA, the CDR3 is TGTGCCAGCAGCCACAGACAGACAAACTATGGCTACACCTTC. Amino acids: CASSHRQTNYGYTF.

This clonotype was picked up many times. The chain recombines TRBV12-3 or TRBV12-4 with TRBJ2-3; D gene unclear. Trimming removed 1 base at V and 2 bases at J, with 13 bases between. The CDR3 loop spans 16 amino acids. In DNA, the CDR3 is TGTGCCAGCAGTTTAGGCTCCACGATGGACACAGATACGCAGTATTTT. It translates to CASSLGSTMDTDTQYF.

Written as DNA, the CDR3 is TGTGCCAGCAGCTCGGGTGCCCTCGAGCAGTACGTC. Its protein product is CASSSGALEQYV. The gene calls are TRBV7-9 and TRBJ2-7, with no clear D. Germline V CDR1 and CDR2: SEHNR, FQNEAQ (reference sequence). The CDR3 is 12 amino acids. Trimming removed 4 bases from V and 6 bases from J, with 10 bases in between.

This clonotype was detected ten times or more. The CDR3 nucleotides are TGTGCCAGCAGAGCAGGACAGGAGGGGTCCTACGAGCAGTACGTC. Residues: CASRAGQEGSYEQYV. The chain has TRBV6-2 or TRBV6-3 and TRBJ2-7; TRBD1 might be the D (7 bases). This CDR3 comprises 15 residues. Germline CDR1 MNHEY, CDR2 SVGEGT. The V end was cut by 6 bases, the J end by 1 base, with 16 bases between.

A remark on this clonotype: This CDR3 fails to terminate in the conserved phenylalanine or tryptophan, so it likely reflects a read error. The CDR3 spells CASSVALEGNTEAFS. The DNA for the CDR3 is TGTGCCAGTAGCGTAGCTCTCGAGGGGAACACTGAAGCTTTCTCT. The chain couples TRBV9 to TRBJ1-1; D remains unclear. The germline gives CDR1 SGDLS, CDR2 YYNGEE. The CDR3 loop spans 15 amino acids.

This clonotype was seen only once. The chain employs TRBV30 and TRBJ1-2; unclear D gene. V was trimmed by 5 bases and J by 3 bases, leaving 7 bases between them. Germline-derived CDR1 and CDR2 are GTSNPN and SVGIG (reference sequence). The length of the CDR3 is 11 residues. CDR3 bases: TGTGCCTGGGGCAGCGACTATGGCTACACCTTC. It is translated as CAWGSDYGYTF.

This clonotype was picked up many times. J is TRBJ2-3 and V is TRBV20-1; D not certain. Germline assignment: CDR1 DFQATT and CDR2 SNEGSKA (reference sequence). This CDR3 is 12 amino acids long. The CDR3: CGGWASTDTQYF. The CDR3 bases are TGCGGCGGCTGGGCTAGCACAGATACGCAGTATTTT.

This clonotype showed up many times. The chain couples TRBV4-1 to TRBJ1-5, with 10 bases identical to TRBD1. The CDR3 consists of 17 residues. J gave up 2 bases and V 2 bases, and 6 bases lay outside the gene matches. The V gene's germline CDR1 is MGHRA and CDR2 YSYEKL. The DNA of the CDR3 is TGCGCCAGCAGCCAACAAAGGGGGACAGGGGGCAATCAGCCCCAGCATTTT. Protein: CASSQQRGTGGNQPQHF.

This clonotype was picked up a small number of times. The genes are TRBV5-5 and TRBJ2-2; no definite D call. The CDR3 runs 16 residues. Germline V gives CDR1 SGHKS, CDR2 YYEKEE (reference sequence). Between the trimmed V and J ends, which lost 1 base and 0 bases, there was a span of 10 bases. The CDR3 DNA sequence: TGTGCCAGCAGCTTGTCCAGAGGCCCGAACACCGGGGAGCTGTTTTTT. Protein: CASSLSRGPNTGELFF.

This clonotype was recorded many times. The J gene is TRBJ2-7, the V gene TRBV3-1; no firm D call. Trimming left V 3 bases short and J 6 bases short, with 12 bases between. CDR1 is LGHDT and CDR2 is YNNKEL in the germline V gene (reference sequence). The CDR3 sequence is 13 residues long. The chain's CDR3 is CASSQSPSGEQYV. The CDR3 DNA follows: TGTGCCAGCAGCCAGAGCCCTTCCGGCGAGCAGTACGTC.

In this sample, this clonotype turned up a few times. This rearrangement joins TRBV24-1 to TRBJ2-7; TRBD1 is a possible D gene (6 bases). Germline V lookup: CDR1 KGHDR, CDR2 SFDVKD. V gave up 5 bases and J gave up 6 bases, with 13 bases separating them. The CDR3 spans 13 residues. This chain's CDR3 is CATSGGPPSEQYF. In DNA form, the CDR3 reads TGTGCCACCAGTGGGGGGCCACCGAGCGAGCAGTACTTC.

At least ten counts were recorded for this clonotype. The chain joins TRBV12-3 or TRBV12-4 to TRBJ2-1; 9 bases align to TRBD1. The trim removed 6 bases at V and 7 bases at J, leaving 10 bases unmatched. The CDR3 totals 15 residues. The CDR3 nucleotides read TGTGCCAGCAGACTACCGGGACAGGGTACTAATGAGCAGTTCTTC. This codes for CASRLPGQGTNEQFF.

The genes are TRBV10-3 and TRBJ1-1, with D perhaps matching TRBD1 (6 bases). The CDR3 has 13 residues. V lost 10 bases to trimming and J lost 1 base, with 13 bases between them. Germline loops: CDR1 ENHRY, CDR2 SYGVKD. The CDR3 region has the DNA TGTGCCACCCACGAAGGGGGGAACACTGAAGCTTTCTTT. It translates to CATHEGGNTEAFF.